This record looks at one T cell receptor (beta chain) sequence and its context. No antigen is known for it. Within one base of it there is no much larger clone, and no base qualities were kept. The approximately 39 donors, aged 6 to 90 years, were systemically healthy Caucasian individuals from Russia. Each donor gave roughly 9 milliliters of peripheral blood, drawn into EDTA-treated Vacutainer tubes. PBMCs were isolated by Ficoll-Paque density-gradient centrifugation, with at least 7 million obtained per sample. Total RNA was extracted from PBMCs with Trizol reagent, with at least 5 micrograms obtained per sample. The percentages of naive CD45RAhigh/CD27high T cells were determined by flow cytometry on a PBMC aliquot from every donor. This sample stems from a study of blood T cells in healthy people across ages (dated by TCRdb to between 2015 and 2016). About the full investigation: Template switching captured roughly one uniquely barcoded TCR beta cDNA molecule per two T cells in model experiments. Using deep sequencing normalized with unique cDNA molecular identifiers, the study measured how TCR beta repertoire diversity changes with age. Four age groups were formed from the donors: young (average approximately 15 years), middle-aged (approximately 40), aged (62) and long-lived (around 82). Donors of different ages were randomly distributed across sequencing lanes to avoid experimental bias. For two donors (one aged 18 to 30 and one aged 80 or older), the study analyzed two additional independent replicas of 1 million unique cDNA reads from the same blood draw.

On the study overall, not on this receptor specifically: A strong correlation was found between observed TCR beta diversity and the percentage of naive T cells measured by flow cytometry. The CMV infection status of donors was not known, potentially confounding age-related changes in expanded clonotypes. Bulk unsorted PBMC profiling prevented conclusive comparison of naive and antigen-experienced compartments. Estimates of total diversity from one million sequenced T cells were regarded as lower bounds and underestimates. As age increased, observed TCR beta diversity per million T cells dropped in a roughly linear way, and a significant reduction was already evident by age 40. Compared with the aged group, the long-lived group had more naive CD4+ T cells, fewer expanded clones and increased TCR diversity, a pattern suggesting age selection.

For CDR1 and CDR2, the germline V gene lists SGDLS and YYNGEE. V has 3 bases trimmed and J has 2 bases trimmed; junction bases matching no gene number 6. Counted from cysteine to phenylalanine, this CDR3 has 16 amino acids. The kept DNA is CDR3 alone, 48 bases in frame from the first base. The library was built by means of 5' RACE. TCRdb lists the instrument as Illumina HiSeq 2500. A second PCR of about 6 to 11 cycles was performed with a sample-barcoded 5' primer and a J-beta primer mix. A template-switch 5' adaptor carrying 12 random nucleotides introduced a unique molecular identifier onto each TCR beta cDNA molecule. Each sample yielded at least 2.5 million CDR3-containing paired-end reads. First-strand cDNA was synthesized from all RNA with the Mint cDNA synthesis kit, primed by a TRBC-specific oligonucleotide. After uracil-DNA glycosylase treatment, a first 18-cycle PCR used universal primers M1SS and BC2_uni_R on all cDNA. Per the source publication's procedure: Normalization of each sample was performed by random selection of 1 million high-quality reads, each carrying a distinct molecular identifier. Reads sharing molecular identifiers were discarded rather than binned into consensus sequences. CDR3 identification, clonotype clustering and error correction used MiTCR with a Q25 quality threshold and the strictest error-elimination algorithm. A nonparametric unseen species model with Euler transformation was used to estimate lower-bound total TCR beta diversity. TCRdb trimmed public reads at Q25 via fastp, called clones via MiXCR and kept in-frame beta chains. Rows are combined by CDR3 protein, so each entry shows the most common genes and DNA. V and J calls and clone size were set by TCRdb, not the authors. The sample data list around 1,600,000 distinct CDR3 sequences, and about 42% of these were observed just once. The top ten clones comprise 4% of the sample.

Sequencing was carried out using blood. Recombination connected TRBV9 to TRBJ2-3; 10 middle bases align to TRBD2. This TCR came from a woman aged 18-35 years in good health. Here is the DNA: TGTGCCAGCAGCGGGCGACTAGCGGGCCACACAGATACGCAGTATTTT. Its protein product is CASSGRLAGHTDTQYF.